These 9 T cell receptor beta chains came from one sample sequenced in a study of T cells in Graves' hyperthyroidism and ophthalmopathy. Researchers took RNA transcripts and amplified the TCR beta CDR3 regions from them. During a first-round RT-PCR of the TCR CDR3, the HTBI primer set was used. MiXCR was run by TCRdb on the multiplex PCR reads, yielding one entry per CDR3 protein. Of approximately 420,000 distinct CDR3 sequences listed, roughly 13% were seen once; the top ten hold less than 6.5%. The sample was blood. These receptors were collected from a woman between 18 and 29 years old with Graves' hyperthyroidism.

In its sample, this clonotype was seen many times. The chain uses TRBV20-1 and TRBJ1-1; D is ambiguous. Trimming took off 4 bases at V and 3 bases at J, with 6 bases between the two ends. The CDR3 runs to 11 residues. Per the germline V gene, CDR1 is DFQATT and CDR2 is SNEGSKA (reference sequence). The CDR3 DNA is TGCAGTGCTAAAGACTACACTGAAGCTTTCTTT. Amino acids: CSAKDYTEAFF.

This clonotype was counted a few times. The CDR3 DNA reads TGTGCCAGCAGCGTGTGGCGGGCAGGAGATGGTGAGCAGTTCTTC. This translates into CASSVWRAGDGEQFF. The rearrangement joins TRBV9 to TRBJ2-1; D is perhaps TRBD2 (5 bases). V was pared by 2 bases and J by 9 bases, with 18 bases between. Germline-derived CDR1 and CDR2 are SGDLS and YYNGEE. There are 15 residues in the CDR3.

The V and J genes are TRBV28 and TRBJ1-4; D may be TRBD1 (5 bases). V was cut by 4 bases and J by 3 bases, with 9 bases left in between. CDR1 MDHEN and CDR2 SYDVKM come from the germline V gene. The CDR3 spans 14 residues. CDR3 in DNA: TGTGCCAGCAGTTCGACAGTCCCTAATGAAAAACTGTTTTTT. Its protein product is CASSSTVPNEKLFF.

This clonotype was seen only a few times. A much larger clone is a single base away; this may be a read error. CDR3 coding DNA: TGTGCCAGCAGCACCTTCACGACTAGCGGGAGTGAGGCCCAGTACTTC. Translation: CASSTFTTSGSEAQYF. This chain connects TRBV5-4 to TRBJ2-5; TRBD2 aligns across 12 bases. J gave up 9 bases and V 4 bases, and 13 bases lay outside the gene matches. This CDR3 is built from 16 residues. Germline CDR1 is SGHNT and CDR2 is YYREEE (reference sequence).

The CDR3 bases are TGTGCCAGCAGTTTGTACAGGGACAATCAGCCCCAGCATTTT. Amino acid sequence: CASSLYRDNQPQHF. This chain uses TRBV28 with TRBJ1-5, with D tentatively TRBD1 (6 bases). The CDR3 contains 14 residues. From germline, CDR1 is MDHEN and CDR2 SYDVKM. V lost 3 bases, J lost 3 bases, and 9 bases lay in between.

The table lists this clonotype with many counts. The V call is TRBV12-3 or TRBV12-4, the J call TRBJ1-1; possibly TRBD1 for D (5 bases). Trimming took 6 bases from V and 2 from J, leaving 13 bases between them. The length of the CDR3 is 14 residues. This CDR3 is CASRGLAQNTEAFF. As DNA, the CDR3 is TGTGCCAGCAGGGGGCTTGCTCAAAACACTGAAGCTTTCTTT.

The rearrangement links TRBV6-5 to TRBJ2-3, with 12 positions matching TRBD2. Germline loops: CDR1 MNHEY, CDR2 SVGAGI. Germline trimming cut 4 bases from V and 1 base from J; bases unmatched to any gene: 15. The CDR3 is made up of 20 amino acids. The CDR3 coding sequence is TGTGCCAGCAGTTCTCCTCCCGGGACTAGCGGGTCTACTGGCACAGATACGCAGTATTTT. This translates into CASSSPPGTSGSTGTDTQYF.

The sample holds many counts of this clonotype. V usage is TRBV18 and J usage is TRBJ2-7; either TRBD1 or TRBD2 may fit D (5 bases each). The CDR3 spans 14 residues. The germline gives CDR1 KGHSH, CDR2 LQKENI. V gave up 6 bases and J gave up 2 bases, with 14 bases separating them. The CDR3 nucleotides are TGTGCCAGCTCGAGCAGGGACGAAGCCTACGAGCAGTACTTC. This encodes CASSSRDEAYEQYF.

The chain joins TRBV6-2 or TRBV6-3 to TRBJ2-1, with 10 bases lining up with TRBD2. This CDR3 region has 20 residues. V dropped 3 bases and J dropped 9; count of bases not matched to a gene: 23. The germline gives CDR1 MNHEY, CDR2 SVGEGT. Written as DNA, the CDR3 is TGTGCCAGCAGTTATCGCCTAGCGGGAGAGTATTACAAAGGGGGGAGTGAGCAGTTCTTC. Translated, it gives CASSYRLAGEYYKGGSEQFF.